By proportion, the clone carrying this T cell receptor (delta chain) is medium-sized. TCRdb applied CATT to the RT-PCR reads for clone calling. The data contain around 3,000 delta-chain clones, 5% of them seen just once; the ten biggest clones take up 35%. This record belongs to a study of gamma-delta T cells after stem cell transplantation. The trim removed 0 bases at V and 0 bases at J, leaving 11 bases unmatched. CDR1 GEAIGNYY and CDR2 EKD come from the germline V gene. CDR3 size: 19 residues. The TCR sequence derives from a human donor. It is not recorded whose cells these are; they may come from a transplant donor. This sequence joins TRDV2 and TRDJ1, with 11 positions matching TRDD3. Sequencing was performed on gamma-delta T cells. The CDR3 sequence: CACDTVVMGDTPYTDKLIF. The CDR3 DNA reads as TGTGCCTGTGACACCGTTGTAATGGGGGATACGCCCTACACCGATAAACTCATCTTT.